This TCR beta chain originates from a study of blood T cell repertoires in COVID-19. Study information: Samples of COVID-19 (acute and convalescent) were obtained from the United States, Italy and Spain. Nucleic acid was either cDNA or gDNA, and it came from T cells, B-cell-depleted T cells, or PBMCs.

In the authors' workflow: Estimated nucleated cell counts came from reference gene primer amplification. Clones were read by immunoSEQ multiplex PCR, and TCRdb kept only the in-frame ones, dropping some. The V and J calls and clone size come from that table; D and trimming were worked out from the DNA. The table shows some 74,000 clones, with 70% to 90% occurring only once. Trimming removed 7 bases from V and 5 bases from J, with 13 bases in between. CDR1 is SQVTM and CDR2 is ANQGSEA in the germline V gene. CDR3 length: 12 amino acids. V and J are TRBV29-1 and TRBJ2-3; no reliable D call. The sequencing input was peripheral blood. The sequence came from a woman aged 80 or over with acute or convalescent COVID-19. For the CDR3, the DNA is TGCAGCGCGACGACCCCAGGAGATACGCAGTATTTT. Its protein product is CSATTPGDTQYF.